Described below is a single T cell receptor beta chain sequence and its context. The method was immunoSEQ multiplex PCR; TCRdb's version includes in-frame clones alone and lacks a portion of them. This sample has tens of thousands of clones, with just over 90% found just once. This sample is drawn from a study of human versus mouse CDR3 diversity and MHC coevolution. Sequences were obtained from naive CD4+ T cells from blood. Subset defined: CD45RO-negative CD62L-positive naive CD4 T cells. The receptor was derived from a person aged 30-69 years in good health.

The CDR3 protein is CSVERGGRETQYF. In DNA form, the CDR3 reads TGCAGCGTTGAACGGGGGGGGAGAGAGACCCAGTACTTC. This chain connects TRBV29-1 to TRBJ2-5, with TRBD2 matching 8 bases. The CDR3 is made up of 13 amino acids. CDR1 and CDR2 from the germline V gene are SQVTM and ANQGSEA. J lost 4 bases, V lost 2 bases, and 3 bases had no gene match.